This T cell receptor (beta chain) was sequenced during a study of vaccination effects on CD4 cells after COVID-19. Across the study: From a couple of convalescent patients, samples were taken 16 days and one week before vaccination.

There are a few counts of this clone. Its antigen is as yet unknown. Profiled with immunoSEQ multiplex PCR; TCRdb holds only in-frame clones, not every one. The sample has tens of thousands of clones; roughly 73% are singletons. V lost 6 bases and J 1 base, leaving 9 bases between the germline ends. Germline values: CDR1 ENHRY, CDR2 SYGVKD. The CDR3 spans 13 residues. CD4+ T cells specific for antigen were expanded with viral peptide pools by the ViraFEST assay before sequencing. CD4+ T cells were isolated after roughly nine days of culture. PCR showed that the person got SARS-CoV-2 infection at some point between March and December 2020. Wells each received 2.2 million or so PBMC, cultured with about 10 IU/ml IL-2 and around 10 ug/ml peptides.

The chain employs TRBV10-3 and TRBJ1-1, with a weak D call TRBD1 (6 bases). The receptor's source is a human donor who had a prior SARS-CoV-2 infection. Sequenced material: CD4+ T cells from PBMCs cultured with a peptide pool, taken before COVID-19 vaccination. CDR3 in DNA: TGTGCCATCAGCAGGACAGAGAACACTGAAGCTTTCTTT. It translates to CAISRTENTEAFF.